A single sample is the source of the 10 T cell receptor beta chains below, sequenced in a study of T cells in tumors after PD-1 blockade. Generated by immunoSEQ multiplex PCR, the TCRdb table keeps only in-frame clones and is missing some. This sample yields about 15,000 clones, of which roughly 87% are seen a single time; roughly 20% belongs to the top ten. This specimen consisted of PBMCs, obtained after anti-PD-1 treatment. The receptors originated from a human donor with basal cell carcinoma.

This clone was picked up one time. The chain employs TRBV5-5 and TRBJ1-5; no reliable D call. Germline V gene sequence: CDR1 SGHKS, CDR2 YYEKEE (reference sequence). The CDR3 consists of 14 residues. The V end lost 6 bases, the J end lost 8 bases, and 18 bases lay between the germline ends. In nucleotides, the CDR3 is TGTGCCAGCAACCTGGGCCCCCGGGAAGAGCCCCAGCATTTT. Amino acid sequence: CASNLGPREEPQHF.

The chain joins TRBV27 to TRBJ2-6; D is uncertain. CDR1 and CDR2 from the germline V gene are MNHEY and SMNVEV (reference sequence). The germline V and J ends were trimmed by 2 bases and 0 bases, with 8 bases remaining between them. The CDR3 is made up of 16 amino acids. CDR3 in amino acids: CASSLIGYSGANVLTF. The DNA for the CDR3 is TGTGCCAGCAGTTTAATTGGGTACTCTGGGGCCAACGTCCTGACTTTC.

The V and J genes are TRBV19 and TRBJ1-6, with 9 bases that match TRBD1. Germline V gives CDR1 LNHDA, CDR2 SQIVND (reference sequence). This CDR3 is 17 amino acids long. J gave up 9 bases and V 6 bases, and 15 bases lay outside the gene matches. DNA of the CDR3: TGTGCCAGTAGCCCAAACGACTCCGGGACAGGGAGTTCACCCCTCCACTTT. Residues: CASSPNDSGTGSSPLHF.

The J gene is TRBJ1-5, the V gene TRBV14; D uncertain. Deletions cut 2 bases from V and 6 bases from J, with 8 bases between. CDR1 and CDR2 (germline): SGHDN, FVKESK. CDR3 length equals 13 residues. The CDR3 sequence is CASSQSAAQPQHF. The CDR3, as DNA: TGTGCCAGCAGCCAATCGGCAGCTCAGCCCCAGCATTTT.

The chain links TRBV29-1 to TRBJ1-2; D gene unclear. V shed 6 bases and J shed 10 bases, with 18 bases lying between them. CDR3 length equals 12 residues. Germline lookup yields CDR1 SQVTM and CDR2 ANQGSEA. The CDR3: CSVPGIYSLYTF. CDR3 DNA: TGCAGCGTCCCCGGGATATACTCCCTCTACACCTTC. Variable domain in full (rest from reference TRBV29-1 and TRBJ1-2): SAVISQKPSRDICQRGTSLTIQCQVDSQVTMMFWYRQQPGQSLTLIATANQGSEATYESGFVIDKFPISRPNLTFSTLTVSNMSPEDSSIYLCSVPGIYSLYTFGSGTRLTVV.

J is TRBJ2-5 and V is TRBV4-3; D is undetermined. V gave up 0 bases and J gave up 5 bases, with 19 bases separating them. Germline V gives CDR1 LGHNA, CDR2 YSLEER. CDR3 length: 17 residues. Here the CDR3 reads CASSQDPAGFGVETQYF. The CDR3 coding sequence is TGCGCCAGCAGCCAAGATCCCGCCGGATTCGGAGTCGAGACCCAGTACTTC.

The chain uses TRBV9 and TRBJ2-3; D might be TRBD1 (6 bases). The V end was cut by 1 base, the J end by 6 bases, with 18 bases between. Germline CDR1 SGDLS, CDR2 YYNGEE. The CDR3 is made up of 16 amino acids. The CDR3 nucleotides read TGTGCCAGCAGCGTACTCCCAGAGGGAACAGGGGATACGCAGTATTTT. Residues: CASSVLPEGTGDTQYF. The entire variable domain, with the rest obtained from reference TRBV9 and TRBJ2-3, is as follows: DSGVTQTPKHLITATGQRVTLRCSPRSGDLSVYWYQQSLDQGLQFLIQYYNGEERAKGNILERFSAQQFPDLHSELNLSSLELGDSALYFCASSVLPEGTGDTQYFGPGTRLTVL.

The V call is TRBV29-1, the J call TRBJ1-4; D gene uncertain. Germline V gene lookup returns CDR1 SQVTM and CDR2 ANQGSEA. The CDR3 is 12 residues long. The V gene lost 4 bases and the J gene lost 8 bases, with 11 bases spanning the gap. CDR3 sequence reads: CSVGTTTEKLFF. The CDR3 region has the DNA TGCAGCGTTGGAACAACGACGGAAAAACTGTTTTTT.

This sequence joins TRBV6-5 and TRBJ1-2; 9 bases line up with TRBD1. Trimming took 8 bases from V and 5 from J; bases not matched to a gene: 9. Per the germline V gene, CDR1 is MNHEY and CDR2 is SVGAGI. The CDR3 sequence is 14 residues long. CDR3 loop: CASVTGQGGYGYTF. Here the CDR3 DNA reads TGTGCCAGCGTCACGGGACAGGGCGGATATGGCTACACCTTC.

The J gene is TRBJ2-7, the V gene TRBV6-1; D is uncertain. The germline V gene encodes CDR1 MNHNS and CDR2 SASEGT. V shed 2 bases and J shed 5 bases, with 10 bases lying between them. There are 13 residues in the CDR3. The CDR3 DNA is TGTGCCAGCAGTGAAAGTGACCGGAACGAGCAGTACTTC. This codes for CASSESDRNEQYF.